This T cell receptor beta chain was recorded in a study of cytomegalovirus exposure and HLA in healthy donors. Study observations and caveats: The listing of 150 to 200 TCR beta chains classed them as cytomegalovirus-associated.

This CDR3 spans 17 amino acids. With V trimmed by 1 base and J by 9 bases, 12 bases remained unmatched. Germline lookup yields CDR1 SGHTA and CDR2 FQGTGA. The PCR made use of 60 Vbeta and 13 Jbeta primers. Repertoires were generated with immunoSEQ multiplex PCR, while TCRdb's copy carries only in-frame clones and drops some. The table has around 170,000 clones, around 80% seen once. Notes on this clone: Its antigen remains unidentified.

The sample comprised PBMCs. The V and J genes are TRBV7-3 and TRBJ2-1; 10 bases align to TRBD2. The source of this sequence is a woman in her forties or fifties in good health and CMV-seropositive. CDR3 amino acids: CASSLRPGLAGVGEQFF. The CDR3 DNA reads as TGTGCCAGCAGCTTAAGACCCGGGCTAGCGGGAGTTGGTGAGCAGTTCTTC. Full variable domain (remainder filled in from reference TRBV7-3 and TRBJ2-1): GAGVSQTPSNKVTEKGKYVELRCDPISGHTALYWYRQSLGQGPEFLIYFQGTGAADDSGLPNDRFFAVRPEGSVSTLKIQRTERGDSAVYLCASSLRPGLAGVGEQFFGPGTRLTVL.